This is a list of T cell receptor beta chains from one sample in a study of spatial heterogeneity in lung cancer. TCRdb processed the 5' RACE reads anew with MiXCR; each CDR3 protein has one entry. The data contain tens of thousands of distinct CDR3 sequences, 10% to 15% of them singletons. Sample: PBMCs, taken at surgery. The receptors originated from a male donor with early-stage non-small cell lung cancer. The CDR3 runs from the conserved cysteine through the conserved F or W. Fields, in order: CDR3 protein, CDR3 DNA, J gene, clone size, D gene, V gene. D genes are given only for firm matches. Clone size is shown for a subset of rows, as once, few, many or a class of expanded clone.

cdr3_aa: CASSLWTGSTDTQYF
cdr3_nt: TGTGCCAGCAGTTTGTGGACAGGGAGCACAGATACGCAGTATTTT
j_call: TRBJ2-3
clone_size: many
d_call: TRBD1
v_call: TRBV2

cdr3_aa: CASSPRNNEQFF
cdr3_nt: TGTGCCAGCAGTCCGCGAAACAATGAGCAGTTCTTC
j_call: TRBJ2-1
clone_size: many
d_call: .
v_call: TRBV6-1

cdr3_aa: CASSRTGSLGGTQYF
cdr3_nt: TGTGCCAGCAGCCGGACGGGTTCATTGGGCGGAACCCAGTACTTC
j_call: TRBJ2-5
clone_size: .
d_call: .
v_call: TRBV7-9

cdr3_aa: CSARDLGGPANYGYTF
cdr3_nt: TGCAGTGCTAGAGATTTGGGGGGTCCAGCTAACTATGGCTACACCTTC
j_call: TRBJ1-2
clone_size: .
d_call: .
v_call: TRBV20-1

cdr3_aa: CASSRRAMNTEAFF
cdr3_nt: TGTGCCAGCAGCAGAAGAGCGATGAACACTGAAGCTTTCTTT
j_call: TRBJ1-1
clone_size: many
d_call: .
v_call: TRBV6-5

cdr3_aa: CASSGTGTGGYEQYF
cdr3_nt: TGCGCCAGCAGCGGGACCGGGACAGGGGGCTACGAGCAGTACTTC
j_call: TRBJ2-7
clone_size: many
d_call: TRBD1
v_call: TRBV5-1

cdr3_aa: CASSLSGSSGNTIYF
cdr3_nt: TGTGCCAGCAGTTTATCCGGCAGCTCTGGAAACACCATATATTTT
j_call: TRBJ1-3
clone_size: .
d_call: .
v_call: TRBV27

cdr3_aa: CSAQQGVVAEAFF
cdr3_nt: TGCAGTGCGCAACAGGGTGTAGTCGCTGAAGCTTTCTTT
j_call: TRBJ1-1
clone_size: .
d_call: .
v_call: TRBV20-1

cdr3_aa: CASSQDPSTEAFF
cdr3_nt: TGTGCCAGCAGCCAAGATCCGAGTACTGAAGCTTTCTTT
j_call: TRBJ1-1
clone_size: .
d_call: .
v_call: TRBV3-1

cdr3_aa: CASSSVLSNTEAFF
cdr3_nt: TGCGCCAGCAGCTCCGTACTATCGAACACTGAAGCTTTCTTT
j_call: TRBJ1-1
clone_size: few
d_call: .
v_call: TRBV5-1

cdr3_aa: CASSEQGENTGELFF
cdr3_nt: TGTGCCAGCAGTGAACAGGGGGAGAACACCGGGGAGCTGTTTTTT
j_call: TRBJ2-2
clone_size: many
d_call: TRBD1
v_call: TRBV6-4

cdr3_aa: CASSLTTSGGSKKTQYF
cdr3_nt: TGTGCCAGCAGCCTCACGACTAGCGGGGGATCCAAAAAGACCCAGTACTTC
j_call: TRBJ2-5
clone_size: .
d_call: TRBD2
v_call: TRBV7-2

cdr3_aa: CASTRPLVGGQSEQFF
cdr3_nt: TGTGCCAGCACTCGCCCCCTAGTGGGAGGGCAGAGTGAGCAGTTCTTC
j_call: TRBJ2-1
clone_size: .
d_call: TRBD2
v_call: TRBV28

cdr3_aa: CSVSAGGYNEQFF
cdr3_nt: TGCAGCGTCTCGGCGGGGGGGTACAATGAGCAGTTCTTC
j_call: TRBJ2-1
clone_size: few
d_call: TRBD2
v_call: TRBV29-1

cdr3_aa: CASSWAPANNEQFF
cdr3_nt: TGTGCCAGCTCATGGGCCCCCGCAAACAATGAGCAGTTCTTC
j_call: TRBJ2-1
clone_size: many
d_call: .
v_call: TRBV12-3/TRBV12-4

cdr3_aa: CASSYPDSQETQYF
cdr3_nt: TGTGCCAGCAGTTACCCCGACAGCCAAGAGACCCAGTACTTC
j_call: TRBJ2-5
clone_size: .
d_call: .
v_call: TRBV6-2/TRBV6-3

cdr3_aa: CASSLENTEAFF
cdr3_nt: TGTGCCAGCAGCTTAGAGAACACTGAAGCTTTCTTT
j_call: TRBJ1-1
clone_size: .
d_call: .
v_call: TRBV7-2

cdr3_aa: CATARGPTNEPQHF
cdr3_nt: TGTGCCACCGCCCGAGGACCGACAAATGAGCCCCAGCATTTT
j_call: TRBJ1-5
clone_size: few
d_call: .
v_call: TRBV27

cdr3_aa: CASSPFGGETQYF
cdr3_nt: TGTGCCAGCAGCCCATTCGGGGGAGAGACCCAGTACTTC
j_call: TRBJ2-5
clone_size: few
d_call: .
v_call: TRBV4-2

cdr3_aa: CASSFGTGNQPQHF
cdr3_nt: TGTGCCAGCAGCTTCGGGACAGGGAATCAGCCCCAGCATTTT
j_call: TRBJ1-5
clone_size: few
d_call: TRBD1
v_call: TRBV5-5

cdr3_aa: CASRTGTAGQPQHF
cdr3_nt: TGTGCCAGCCGGACTGGGACAGCAGGTCAGCCCCAGCATTTT
j_call: TRBJ1-5
clone_size: many
d_call: TRBD1
v_call: TRBV6-5

cdr3_aa: CASRISTGGMYF
cdr3_nt: TGTGCCAGCAGAATATCAACAGGGGGGATGTACTTC
j_call: TRBJ2-7
clone_size: few
d_call: TRBD1
v_call: TRBV27

cdr3_aa: CASSDEGYYGYTF
cdr3_nt: TGTGCCAGCAGTGACGAAGGCTATTATGGCTACACCTTC
j_call: TRBJ1-2
clone_size: once
d_call: .
v_call: TRBV25-1

cdr3_aa: CASSTGLLNYGYTF
cdr3_nt: TGCGCCAGCAGCACGGGACTGCTCAACTATGGCTACACCTTC
j_call: TRBJ1-2
clone_size: few
d_call: .
v_call: TRBV5-1

cdr3_aa: CASSVERGTQETQYF
cdr3_nt: TGTGCCAGCAGCGTAGAACGGGGGACCCAAGAGACCCAGTACTTC
j_call: TRBJ2-5
clone_size: .
d_call: .
v_call: TRBV9

cdr3_aa: CATRGRLMNTEAFF
cdr3_nt: TGTGCCACGCGAGGACGGCTCATGAACACTGAAGCTTTCTTT
j_call: TRBJ1-1
clone_size: .
d_call: .
v_call: TRBV2

cdr3_aa: CSVVVVGEKLFF
cdr3_nt: TGCAGCGTTGTGGTGGTCGGTGAAAAACTGTTTTTT
j_call: TRBJ1-4
clone_size: few
d_call: .
v_call: TRBV29-1

cdr3_aa: CASSVDRGLFDEQFF
cdr3_nt: TGTGCCAGTAGTGTCGACAGGGGGCTCTTCGATGAGCAGTTCTTC
j_call: TRBJ2-1
clone_size: .
d_call: TRBD1
v_call: TRBV19